This T cell receptor beta chain stems from a study of cytomegalovirus exposure and HLA in healthy donors. Study context: Within the Caucasian-associated ancestry cluster were roughly 81% of the approximately 400 genotyped donors.

Use of 60 Vbeta and 13 Jbeta primers characterized the PCR. Repertoires were generated with immunoSEQ multiplex PCR, while TCRdb's copy carries only in-frame clones and drops some. The sample has about 120,000 clones; about 8% are singletons. V lost 6 bases and J 0 bases, leaving 13 bases between the germline ends. CDR1 and CDR2 from the germline V gene are LNHDA and SQIVND (reference sequence). The CDR3 covers 15 residues. The chain combines TRBV19 with TRBJ2-3; the D gene is possibly TRBD1 (5 bases). The TCR originated in a woman between 40 and 50 years old in good health and CMV-seropositive. Sequenced input: PBMCs. The CDR3 region has the DNA TGTGCCAGTAGGCTACAGGCCGCTAGCACAGATACGCAGTATTTT. This sequence encodes CASRLQAASTDTQYF.